These T cell receptor beta chains were read from a single sample in a study of identical twins. Using its own MiXCR run on the 5' RACE reads, TCRdb lists one record per CDR3 protein. Of around 570,000 distinct CDR3 sequences listed, 9.5% to 10% are singletons. This sample also belongs to another study, concerning yellow fever vaccine responses in identical twins.

Sequenced material: PBMCs. The receptors stem from a woman younger than 35 in good health. CDR3s leave out the opening cysteine and the closing phenylalanine or tryptophan. Fields, in order: V gene, J gene, CDR3 protein.

V: TRBV6-1
J: TRBJ1-3
CDR3: ASSRQGSGGNTIY

V: TRBV9
J: TRBJ1-2
CDR3: ASSTGQGGNYGYT

V: TRBV20-1
J: TRBJ2-3
CDR3: SASRGTSEDTQY

V: TRBV4-3
J: TRBJ2-2
CDR3: ASSQGGGGEPGELF

V: TRBV5-4
J: TRBJ1-1
CDR3: ASSLGLKGGSTEAF

V: TRBV12-3/TRBV12-4
J: TRBJ2-7
CDR3: ASSLDRGPSYEQY

V: TRBV20-1
J: TRBJ2-1
CDR3: SARVPRGLNEQF

V: TRBV20-1
J: TRBJ2-7
CDR3: SARDPSGGPQQY

V: TRBV28
J: TRBJ1-5
CDR3: ASSPGRGQPQH

V: TRBV4-3
J: TRBJ2-1
CDR3: ASSQDRAPYNEQF

V: TRBV7-2
J: TRBJ2-3
CDR3: ASRSPSGGGLFTDTQY

V: TRBV9
J: TRBJ2-5
CDR3: ASSVDSSTGTQY

V: TRBV10-1
J: TRBJ2-3
CDR3: ASGGQGSSDTQY

V: TRBV30
J: TRBJ1-1
CDR3: ASSLKGTLINTEAF

V: TRBV7-9
J: TRBJ2-1
CDR3: ASSLMPGASNEQF

V: TRBV30
J: TRBJ2-2
CDR3: ACTSRQGTGELF

V: TRBV20-1
J: TRBJ2-5
CDR3: SAIQQGNQETQY

V: TRBV12-3/TRBV12-4
J: TRBJ2-1
CDR3: ASSFGTGVNEQF

V: TRBV25-1
J: TRBJ2-7
CDR3: ASRTSGKSYEQY

V: TRBV20-1
J: TRBJ1-1
CDR3: SARDSVLTPQAF

V: TRBV3-1
J: TRBJ2-1
CDR3: ASSPGGRANNEQF

V: TRBV5-6
J: TRBJ2-1
CDR3: ASRLLAGANEQF